Listed here are 22 T cell receptor beta chains from one sample, sequenced in a study of metastatic and nonmetastatic thyroid tumors. TCRdb ran MiXCR on the PCR reads. The sample lists 4,300 or so clones, roughly a third occurring once. None of the patients had undergone any treatment ahead of thyroid surgery. Sequencing used adjacent normal tissue. These TCRs come from a male donor with papillary thyroid cancer or a benign thyroid nodule (not recorded which). Some clones in this sample may be carry-over from other donors' samples.

The chain carries TRBV5-5 and TRBJ1-5; D might be TRBD1 (5 bases). V dropped 3 bases and J dropped 2 bases, with 15 bases sitting between them. There are 16 residues in the CDR3. CDR1 is SGHKS and CDR2 is YYEKEE in the germline V gene (reference sequence). The CDR3 is CASSSRGGTGNQPQHF. CDR3 sequence (DNA): TGTGCCAGCAGCTCAAGGGGAGGGACGGGCAATCAGCCCCAGCATTTT. The full variable domain, with the rest looked up from reference TRBV5-5 and TRBJ1-5, is DAGVTQSPTHLIKTRGQQVTLRCSPISGHKSVSWYQQVLGQGPQFIFQYYEKEERGRGNFPDRFSARQFPNYSSELNVNALLLGDSALYLCASSSRGGTGNQPQHFGDGTRLSIL.

This clone showed up just a few times. This chain uses TRBV12-5 with TRBJ1-1, with D possibly TRBD1 on 5 matching bases. V was clipped by 1 base and J by 5 bases, with 17 bases between them. The CDR3 has 16 amino acids. Per the germline V gene, CDR1 is LGHNT and CDR2 is FRNRAP. The CDR3 reads CASGLGGGGVGTEAFF. CDR3 DNA sequence: TGTGCTAGTGGTTTGGGGGGGGGAGGGGTGGGAACTGAAGCTTTCTTT.

The chain joins TRBV4-2 to TRBJ2-7; a possible D gene is TRBD2 (5 bases). Germline loops: CDR1 LGHNA, CDR2 YNFKEQ. V was shortened by 7 bases and J by 3 bases, with 25 bases between the two germline ends. CDR3 length equals 17 residues. The CDR3 DNA reads as TGTGCCAGCAACCCCCTAGAGGGTAGGGTCGGTTTCTACGAGCAGTACTTC. Translated: CASNPLEGRVGFYEQYF.

The rearrangement uses TRBV30 and TRBJ2-7; no clear D gene. CDR1 and CDR2 from the germline V gene are GTSNPN and SVGIG (reference sequence). The length of the CDR3 is 12 residues. Trimming pared 2 bases from V and 2 bases from J, leaving 7 bases between. The CDR3 spells CAWSTDTYEQYF. The CDR3 DNA is TGTGCCTGGAGTACAGACACCTACGAGCAGTACTTC.

A remark on this clone: At one end, the junction sequence differs from germline, possibly due to a read error. The chain combines TRBV3-1 with TRBJ2-3; the D gene could be TRBD1 or TRBD2 (6 bases each). The CDR3 contains 16 residues. Germline lookup yields CDR1 LGHDT and CDR2 YNNKEL (reference sequence). CDR3 amino acids: CVSSQVTGADTDTQYF. CDR3 nucleotides: TGTGTCAGCAGCCAAGTAACGGGGGCCGACACAGATACGCAGTATTTT.

There are a few counts of this clone. The chain couples TRBV20-1 to TRBJ1-2; 9 bases are shared with TRBD1. The CDR3 contains 15 residues. V gave up 1 base and J gave up 8 bases; unmatched junction bases: 11. The germline CDR1 and CDR2 sequences are DFQATT and SNEGSKA (reference sequence). The CDR3 protein is CSARGGTGPGEGYTF. In nucleotides, the CDR3 is TGCAGTGCTAGAGGAGGGACAGGGCCGGGCGAGGGCTACACCTTC.

CDR3 loop: CASSVLAGAQETQYF. The DNA of the CDR3 is TGTGCCAGCAGCGTACTAGCGGGAGCGCAAGAGACCCAGTACTTC. V usage is TRBV9 and J usage is TRBJ2-5; TRBD2 aligns across 10 bases. The CDR3 is 15 amino acids. V dropped 1 base and J dropped 2; count of bases not matched to a gene: 2. From germline, CDR1 is SGDLS and CDR2 YYNGEE.

This clone was recorded a few times. The chain couples TRBV9 to TRBJ2-2, with D unresolved. The germline V gene has CDR1 SGDLS and CDR2 YYNGEE. V was trimmed by 2 bases and J by 5 bases, leaving 13 bases between them. CDR3 size: 15 residues. CDR3 nucleotide sequence: TGTGCCAGCAGCGTGCAGGCAGTGGAGACCGGGGAGCTGTTTTTT. It encodes CASSVQAVETGELFF.

The rearrangement uses TRBV20-1 and TRBJ2-1, with a possible D match to TRBD2 (6 bases). V lost 5 bases to trimming and J lost 5 bases, with 10 bases between them. The CDR3 length is 12 residues. CDR1 is DFQATT and CDR2 is SNEGSKA in the germline V gene (reference sequence). The CDR3 sequence: CSAFGRNNEQFF. The CDR3 region has the DNA TGCAGTGCTTTTGGGAGGAACAATGAGCAGTTCTTC.

The V and J genes are TRBV6-2 or TRBV6-3 and TRBJ1-2; TRBD1 agrees at 9 bases. Germline CDR1 and CDR2: MNHEY and SVGEGT. The CDR3 runs 14 residues. The trim removed 2 bases at V and 7 bases at J, leaving 5 bases unmatched. The DNA for the CDR3 is TGTGCCAGCAGTTACGTGGGACAGGGTTCTGGCTACACCTTC. Translated: CASSYVGQGSGYTF.

The chain is built from TRBV20-1 and TRBJ2-7, with 10 bases identical to TRBD2. Germline V gene sequence: CDR1 DFQATT, CDR2 SNEGSKA (reference sequence). The CDR3 consists of 16 residues. The CDR3 DNA follows: TGCAGCGCTTTAGCGGGGGGCTCGGGTGGAGGGGACGAGCAGTACTTC. Translating gives CSALAGGSGGGDEQYF.

This clone has more than one count but fewer than ten. This rearrangement joins TRBV6-1 to TRBJ2-1, with 9 bases that match TRBD1. Germline trimming cut 0 bases from V and 7 bases from J; bases unmatched to any gene: 4. This CDR3 contains 15 residues. Germline V lookup: CDR1 MNHNS, CDR2 SASEGT. The CDR3 sequence: CASSEAGQGRNEQFF. CDR3 bases: TGTGCCAGCAGTGAAGCGGGACAGGGCAGGAATGAGCAGTTCTTC.

This clone has a count of ten or more. The V call is TRBV6-1, the J call TRBJ1-4; D perhaps matches TRBD1 (6 bases). Germline V gene sequence: CDR1 MNHNS, CDR2 SASEGT. The length of the CDR3 is 12 residues. V was cut by 0 bases and J by 11 bases, with 7 bases left in between. The CDR3: CASSEAGGKLFF. The CDR3 region has the DNA TGTGCCAGCAGTGAAGCAGGGGGGAAACTGTTTTTT.

This clone was counted many times. Germline and junction disagree at one end, which may indicate a read error. The chain recombines TRBV14 with TRBJ2-3; 7 bases line up with TRBD2. This CDR3 has 12 amino acids. Germline-derived CDR1 and CDR2 are SGHDN and FVKESK. The CDR3 DNA reads as TGTGCCAGCAGCCAAGATTGGACTAGGGCCTTTTTT. Residues: CASSQDWTRAFF.

This CDR3 reads CARTYRDNSYEQYF. CDR3 nucleotide sequence: TGTGCCAGGACGTATAGGGACAACTCCTACGAGCAGTACTTC. V gene TRBV5-3 combines with J gene TRBJ2-7; tentative D call: TRBD1 (6 bases). TRBV5-3 is an ORF, and what it does is uncertain. Trimming removed 8 bases at V and 0 bases at J, with 15 bases between. The CDR3 has 14 residues.

The rearrangement links TRBV20-1 to TRBJ2-7; D possibly corresponds to TRBD1 (6 bases). The CDR3 runs 13 residues. Germline lookup yields CDR1 DFQATT and CDR2 SNEGSKA (reference sequence). The V end was cut by 1 base, the J end by 7 bases, with 14 bases between. CDR3 DNA: TGCAGTGCTAGAGGGCAACAGGGAAGGGAGCAGTACTTC. Protein: CSARGQQGREQYF.

The rearrangement links TRBV5-1 to TRBJ2-7, with TRBD1 matching 9 bases. The CDR3 contains 15 residues. Trimming removed 0 bases from V and 5 bases from J; junction bases left unmatched: 6. From germline, CDR1 is SGHRS and CDR2 YFSETQ. The CDR3 sequence is CASSLEGQGIHEQYF. The CDR3 DNA reads TGCGCCAGCAGCTTGGAGGGACAGGGAATACACGAGCAGTACTTC.

The rearrangement joins TRBV5-1 to TRBJ2-1, with TRBD1 matching 11 bases. V shed 4 bases and J 1 base; nucleotides not matched to a gene: 10. The CDR3 spans 18 residues. Germline V gene sequence: CDR1 SGHRS, CDR2 YFSETQ. The CDR3 is CASSADRGRGISYNEQFF. The DNA for the CDR3 is TGCGCCAGCAGCGCGGACAGGGGGCGAGGTATTTCCTACAATGAGCAGTTCTTC.

CDR3 in amino acids: CASSLGWGTEAFF. In nucleotides, the CDR3 is TGTGCCAGCAGTTTGGGTTGGGGTACTGAAGCTTTCTTT. The chain combines TRBV12-3 or TRBV12-4 with TRBJ1-1, with D hard to call. V lost 3 bases and J 5 bases, leaving 10 bases between the germline ends. The CDR3 has 13 amino acids.

The genes are TRBV5-1 and TRBJ2-1; the D is unclear. The CDR3 extends over 14 amino acids. CDR1 SGHRS and CDR2 YFSETQ come from the germline V gene. Trimming left V 4 bases short and J 11 bases short, with 19 bases between. The CDR3 loop is CASSQPQWFTQQFF. The CDR3 DNA follows: TGCGCCAGCAGCCAACCTCAGTGGTTCACTCAGCAGTTCTTC.

The chain recombines TRBV11-2 with TRBJ2-1, with 7 bases that match TRBD2. Germline CDR1 SGHAT, CDR2 FQNNGV. Unmatched junction bases numbered 11, after V lost 8 bases and J lost 4 bases. CDR3 length equals 15 residues. CDR3 amino acids: CASGPGLPRYNEQFF. In DNA form, the CDR3 reads TGTGCCAGCGGCCCGGGACTACCTAGATACAATGAGCAGTTCTTC.

In this sample, this clone is medium-sized. V is TRBV28 and J is TRBJ2-5; D not certain. This CDR3 comprises 13 residues. V lost 5 bases to trimming and J lost 5 bases, with 12 bases between them. Germline lookup yields CDR1 MDHEN and CDR2 SYDVKM. CDR3 in amino acids: CASSPPPGETQYF. As DNA, the CDR3 is TGTGCCAGCAGTCCGCCCCCCGGTGAGACCCAGTACTTC. The entire variable domain, with the rest obtained from reference TRBV28 and TRBJ2-5, is as follows: DVKVTQSSRYLVKRTGEKVFLECVQDMDHENMFWYRQDPGLGLRLIYFSYDVKMKEKGDIPEGYSVSREKKERFSLILESASTNQTSMYLCASSPPPGETQYFGPGTRLLVL.